Following are 29 T cell receptor beta chains from one sample sequenced in a study of identical twins. TCRdb independently ran MiXCR on the 5' RACE reads; one entry per CDR3 protein. The table includes 450,000 or so distinct CDR3 sequences, 14% detected once. The sample was also reused in another study, on yellow fever vaccine responses in identical twins.

Sequencing was done on a sample of CD4+ T cells sorted from blood. Receptors were obtained from a woman younger than 30 in good health.

Only a few counts were recorded for this clonotype. The rearrangement links TRBV7-9 to TRBJ2-5; D may be TRBD1 or TRBD2 (5 bases each). This CDR3 region has 15 residues. The germline V and J ends were trimmed by 2 bases and 1 base, with 11 bases remaining between them. Per germline, CDR1 SEHNR and CDR2 FQNEAQ (reference sequence). CDR3 residues: CASSLPGRRQETQYF. In DNA form, the CDR3 reads TGTGCCAGCAGCTTACCGGGACGTCGCCAAGAGACCCAGTACTTC.

This clonotype was recorded a few times. The chain has TRBV27 and TRBJ2-1; TRBD1 might be the D (6 bases). The CDR3 extends over 13 amino acids. V was trimmed by 5 bases and J by 8 bases, leaving 13 bases between them. In germline, CDR1 is MNHEY, CDR2 SMNVEV (reference sequence). The CDR3 here is CASSLRDNDEQFF. The CDR3 nucleotides read TGTGCCAGCAGTCTCCGGGACAACGATGAGCAGTTCTTC.

This clonotype was seen a handful of times. The V gene is TRBV28, the J gene TRBJ2-3; D not certain. Germline assignment: CDR1 MDHEN and CDR2 SYDVKM. The CDR3 is 16 residues long. V gave up 3 bases and J gave up 1 base, with 14 bases separating them. The CDR3 protein is CASSFSPGPGTDTQYF. The CDR3 DNA is TGTGCCAGCAGTTTCTCCCCCGGACCGGGCACAGATACGCAGTATTTT. The entire variable domain, with the rest obtained from reference TRBV28 and TRBJ2-3, is as follows: DVKVTQSSRYLVKRTGEKVFLECVQDMDHENMFWYRQDPGLGLRLIYFSYDVKMKEKGDIPEGYSVSREKKERFSLILESASTNQTSMYLCASSFSPGPGTDTQYFGPGTRLTVL.

V gene TRBV20-1 combines with J gene TRBJ2-3, with 11 nucleotides matching TRBD2. J gave up 4 bases and V 6 bases, and 3 bases lay outside the gene matches. CDR1 and CDR2 from the germline V gene are DFQATT and SNEGSKA (reference sequence). The CDR3 sequence is 13 residues long. CDR3 coding DNA: TGCAGTGCAAAACTAGCGGGAGCAGATACGCAGTATTTT. Its translation: CSAKLAGADTQYF.

The rearrangement links TRBV6-5 to TRBJ2-2, with D possibly being TRBD1 or TRBD2 (6 bases each). This CDR3 comprises 17 residues. Trimming removed 0 bases from V and 6 bases from J, with 17 bases in between. Germline assignment: CDR1 MNHEY and CDR2 SVGAGI. This CDR3 reads CASSYSIEGGSPGELFF. CDR3 DNA: TGTGCCAGCAGTTACTCGATTGAGGGGGGATCCCCCGGGGAGCTGTTTTTT.

This rearrangement joins TRBV18 to TRBJ2-1; 7 positions agree with TRBD2. Germline assignment: CDR1 KGHSH and CDR2 LQKENI. Trimming cost V 3 bases and J 10 bases; bases outside gene matches: 3. This CDR3 has 12 residues. Here the CDR3 DNA reads TGTGCCAGCTCACCCCGGGACTACGAGCAGTTCTTC. Its translation: CASSPRDYEQFF.

This clonotype occurred a few times. The V call is TRBV10-3, the J call TRBJ2-7; D possibly uses TRBD1 or TRBD2 (6 bases each). Trimming removed 6 bases at V and 6 bases at J, with 18 bases between. The germline gives CDR1 ENHRY, CDR2 SYGVKD. This CDR3 comprises 14 residues. The CDR3 loop is CAIRTLPGAGEQYF. The CDR3 coding sequence is TGTGCCATCAGAACGCTTCCGGGGGCTGGCGAGCAGTACTTC.

This clonotype occurred a few times. The chain carries TRBV4-3 and TRBJ1-1, with D uncertain. The CDR3 has 14 amino acids. V lost 0 bases to trimming and J lost 6 bases, with 11 bases between them. Germline-derived CDR1 and CDR2 are LGHNA and YSLEER. This CDR3 is CASSQDGVFAEAFF. As DNA, the CDR3 is TGCGCCAGCAGCCAAGATGGCGTATTTGCTGAAGCTTTCTTT.

This clonotype was detected only a few times. The V call is TRBV5-1, the J call TRBJ1-1, with D unclear. Germline V gives CDR1 SGHRS, CDR2 YFSETQ. The V and J ends lost 0 bases and 10 bases respectively, with 4 bases between them. The length of the CDR3 is 10 residues. CDR3 sequence: CASSLAAAFF. The DNA of the CDR3 is TGCGCCAGCAGCTTGGCCGCAGCTTTCTTT.

The genes are TRBV7-2 and TRBJ2-2; D gene unclear. The CDR3 sequence is 13 residues long. The germline V gene has CDR1 SGHTA and CDR2 FQGNSA. Trimming left V 6 bases short and J 7 bases short, with 12 bases between. The CDR3 loop reads CASRQPPNGELFF. DNA for the CDR3: TGTGCCAGCAGGCAGCCCCCCAACGGGGAGCTGTTTTTT.

V and J are TRBV11-1 and TRBJ2-6; TRBD1 matches at 7 bases. Germline loops: CDR1 SGHAT, CDR2 FQDESV (reference sequence). V lost 2 bases to trimming and J lost 0 bases; unmatched junction nucleotides: 7. The CDR3 has 18 amino acids. The CDR3 sequence: CASSLRQGSSSGANVLTF. CDR3 sequence (DNA): TGTGCCAGCAGCTTAAGACAGGGCTCGAGCTCTGGGGCCAACGTCCTGACTTTC.

This clonotype was seen only a few times. The chain recombines TRBV20-1 with TRBJ2-1; tentatively, D is TRBD2 (5 bases). The CDR3 loop spans 11 amino acids. The V gene's germline CDR1 is DFQATT and CDR2 SNEGSKA (reference sequence). The ends were cut back, 4 bases at V and 9 bases at J, with 10 bases in the middle. Written as DNA, the CDR3 is TGCAGTGCTACCTTGGGGAGTGAGCAGTTCTTC. As protein: CSATLGSEQFF.

There are a few counts of this clonotype. The CDR3 loop is CASSLLAGMGGEQFF. The CDR3 nucleotides read TGTGCCAGCAGCCTACTAGCGGGTATGGGTGGTGAGCAGTTCTTC. The chain employs TRBV7-9 and TRBJ2-1; 9 bases line up with TRBD2. Per germline, CDR1 SEHNR and CDR2 FQNEAQ (reference sequence). The CDR3 length is 15 residues. V gave up 5 bases and J gave up 9 bases; unmatched junction bases: 11.

This clonotype was seen a handful of times. The chain employs TRBV30 and TRBJ2-7; possible D gene TRBD2, 6 bases. From germline, CDR1 is GTSNPN and CDR2 SVGIG (reference sequence). The CDR3 is 12 amino acids. Trimming stripped 7 bases from V and 0 bases from J, with 10 bases between. DNA for the CDR3: TGTGCCTTAGCGGAGAGCTCCTACGAGCAGTACTTC. Amino acids: CALAESSYEQYF.

This clonotype was counted only a few times. The chain is built from TRBV6-1 and TRBJ2-3; either TRBD1 or TRBD2 may fit D (5 bases each). Germline V gives CDR1 MNHNS, CDR2 SASEGT. CDR3 length: 16 residues. The V end was cut by 6 bases, the J end by 0 bases, with 16 bases between. The CDR3 sequence is CASRGLGWGSTDTQYF. CDR3 sequence (DNA): TGTGCCAGCAGAGGACTCGGGTGGGGCAGCACAGATACGCAGTATTTT.

This clonotype was found a few times. The chain couples TRBV7-6 to TRBJ2-7; D call uncertain. With 3 bases removed from V and 6 bases from J, the gap between germline ends came to 9 bases. This CDR3 contains 12 residues. CDR1 is SGHVS and CDR2 is FNYEAQ in the germline V gene. In DNA form, the CDR3 reads TGTGCCAGCAGCTTCAGGTTATCCGAGCAGTACTTC. Its protein product is CASSFRLSEQYF.

Only a few counts were recorded for this clonotype. V and J are TRBV4-2 and TRBJ1-6, with D unresolved. The germline V gene has CDR1 LGHNA and CDR2 YNFKEQ. The V gene lost 4 bases and the J gene lost 7 bases, with 14 bases spanning the gap. This CDR3 spans 15 amino acids. CDR3 protein: CASSPAQDGNSPLHF. DNA for the CDR3: TGTGCCAGCAGCCCGGCGCAAGACGGGAATTCACCCCTCCACTTT.

This clonotype was seen only a few times. V gene TRBV27 combines with J gene TRBJ2-7; D is unresolved. CDR1 MNHEY and CDR2 SMNVEV come from the germline V gene (reference sequence). CDR3 length equals 13 residues. Trimming shortened V by 2 bases and J by 3 bases, and 8 bases separated the two germline ends. CDR3 nucleotides: TGTGCCAGCAGTTTAAATCCGGGCTACGAGCAGTACTTC. It codes for CASSLNPGYEQYF.

In this sample, this clonotype turned up a few times. This chain joins TRBV24-1 and TRBJ1-2; 8 nucleotides agree with TRBD1. The CDR3 totals 17 residues. J gave up 6 bases and V 3 bases, and 14 bases lay outside the gene matches. Germline lookup yields CDR1 KGHDR and CDR2 SFDVKD. The CDR3, as DNA: TGTGCCACCAGTGATCCCGGACCAGGGGGCGTGGGAGATGGCTACACCTTC. This codes for CATSDPGPGGVGDGYTF.

The chain is built from TRBV6-6 and TRBJ2-2, with D possibly being TRBD1 or TRBD2 (5 bases each). Germline V gene data show CDR1 as MNHNY and CDR2 as SVGAGI (reference sequence). V dropped 8 bases and J dropped 5 bases, with 12 bases sitting between them. This CDR3 is 13 amino acids long. CDR3 nucleotides: TGTGCCAGCCCTACTGAGGGGACCGGGGAGCTGTTTTTT. Translation: CASPTEGTGELFF.

This clonotype was picked up many times. CDR3 sequence (DNA): TGTGCCAGCAGTTCCGGGAGACAAGAGACCCAGTACTTC. Protein sequence: CASSSGRQETQYF. V and J are TRBV28 and TRBJ2-5; the D gene is possibly TRBD2 (6 bases). CDR3 size: 13 residues. Trimming pared 4 bases from V and 2 bases from J, leaving 8 bases between. Per the germline V gene, CDR1 is MDHEN and CDR2 is SYDVKM.

This sequence joins TRBV6-4 and TRBJ1-6, with D unresolved. Germline V gives CDR1 MRHNA, CDR2 SNTAGT. There are 14 residues in the CDR3. V dropped 0 bases and J dropped 9 bases, with 9 bases sitting between them. Here the CDR3 reads CASSDSLYRSPLHF. The CDR3 nucleotides read TGTGCCAGCAGTGACTCTTTGTATCGTTCACCCCTCCACTTT.

The chain is built from TRBV9 and TRBJ2-6; D remains ambiguous. V dropped 0 bases and J dropped 0 bases, with 16 bases sitting between them. The CDR3 sequence is 19 residues long. Germline V gene sequence: CDR1 SGDLS, CDR2 YYNGEE. The CDR3 spells CASSVAFGRSSSGANVLTF. The CDR3 nucleotides are TGTGCCAGCAGCGTAGCCTTCGGCAGATCGTCCTCTGGGGCCAACGTCCTGACTTTC.

The chain joins TRBV20-1 to TRBJ2-3, with TRBD2 identical over 7 bases. After removal of 3 bases from V and 5 bases from J, the junction contained 14 bases not matched to a gene. The CDR3 length is 16 residues. Germline V CDR1 and CDR2: DFQATT, SNEGSKA (reference sequence). CDR3 DNA sequence: TGCAGTGCTAGTGCGGGCGGGAGAGAAGGCGAAGATACGCAGTATTTT. Translation gives CSASAGGREGEDTQYF.

This clonotype was observed at least ten times. V usage is TRBV3-1 and J usage is TRBJ2-2; TRBD1 is a possible D gene (6 bases). Germline V gene lookup returns CDR1 LGHDT and CDR2 YNNKEL (reference sequence). This CDR3 region has 14 residues. With 0 bases removed from V and 5 bases from J, the gap between germline ends came to 7 bases. The CDR3 coding sequence is TGTGCCAGCAGCCAAGAGGGGGCTACCGGGGAGCTGTTTTTT. This sequence encodes CASSQEGATGELFF.

Only a few counts were recorded for this clonotype. The chain has TRBV6-1 and TRBJ2-2; tentatively, D is TRBD1 (5 bases). Trimming left V 7 bases short and J 8 bases short, with 14 bases between. The germline V gene encodes CDR1 MNHNS and CDR2 SASEGT. The CDR3 spans 13 residues. The CDR3 DNA reads as TGTGCCAGCATCACGCAGGGATCAGGGGAGCTGTTTTTT. It encodes CASITQGSGELFF.

The chain recombines TRBV6-1 with TRBJ1-1; tentative D call: TRBD1 (5 bases). CDR1 is MNHNS, CDR2 SASEGT, per germline. Trimming took off 8 bases at V and 0 bases at J, with 13 bases between the two ends. CDR3 size: 14 residues. CDR3 sequence (DNA): TGTGCCAGCTGGAACGGGGACTTGAACACTGAAGCTTTCTTT. Protein product: CASWNGDLNTEAFF.

This clonotype was detected a few times. This rearrangement joins TRBV4-3 to TRBJ1-2; the D gene is possibly TRBD1 (5 bases). Trimming cost V 6 bases and J 5 bases, with 13 bases left between them. Germline V gene lookup returns CDR1 LGHNA and CDR2 YSLEER. This CDR3 region has 13 residues. The CDR3 coding sequence is TGCGCCAGCAGTGCGCGGGGGGTGTATGGCTACACCTTC. Translating it yields CASSARGVYGYTF.

This clonotype was seen only a few times. This chain links TRBV3-1 with TRBJ2-6; 7 nucleotides match TRBD1. The V gene's germline CDR1 is LGHDT and CDR2 YNNKEL (reference sequence). The trim removed 4 bases at V and 1 base at J, leaving 7 bases unmatched. The CDR3 runs to 17 residues. The CDR3 sequence is CASSPASGGSGANVLTF. The CDR3 bases are TGTGCCAGCAGCCCAGCCTCAGGGGGTTCTGGGGCCAACGTCCTGACTTTC.